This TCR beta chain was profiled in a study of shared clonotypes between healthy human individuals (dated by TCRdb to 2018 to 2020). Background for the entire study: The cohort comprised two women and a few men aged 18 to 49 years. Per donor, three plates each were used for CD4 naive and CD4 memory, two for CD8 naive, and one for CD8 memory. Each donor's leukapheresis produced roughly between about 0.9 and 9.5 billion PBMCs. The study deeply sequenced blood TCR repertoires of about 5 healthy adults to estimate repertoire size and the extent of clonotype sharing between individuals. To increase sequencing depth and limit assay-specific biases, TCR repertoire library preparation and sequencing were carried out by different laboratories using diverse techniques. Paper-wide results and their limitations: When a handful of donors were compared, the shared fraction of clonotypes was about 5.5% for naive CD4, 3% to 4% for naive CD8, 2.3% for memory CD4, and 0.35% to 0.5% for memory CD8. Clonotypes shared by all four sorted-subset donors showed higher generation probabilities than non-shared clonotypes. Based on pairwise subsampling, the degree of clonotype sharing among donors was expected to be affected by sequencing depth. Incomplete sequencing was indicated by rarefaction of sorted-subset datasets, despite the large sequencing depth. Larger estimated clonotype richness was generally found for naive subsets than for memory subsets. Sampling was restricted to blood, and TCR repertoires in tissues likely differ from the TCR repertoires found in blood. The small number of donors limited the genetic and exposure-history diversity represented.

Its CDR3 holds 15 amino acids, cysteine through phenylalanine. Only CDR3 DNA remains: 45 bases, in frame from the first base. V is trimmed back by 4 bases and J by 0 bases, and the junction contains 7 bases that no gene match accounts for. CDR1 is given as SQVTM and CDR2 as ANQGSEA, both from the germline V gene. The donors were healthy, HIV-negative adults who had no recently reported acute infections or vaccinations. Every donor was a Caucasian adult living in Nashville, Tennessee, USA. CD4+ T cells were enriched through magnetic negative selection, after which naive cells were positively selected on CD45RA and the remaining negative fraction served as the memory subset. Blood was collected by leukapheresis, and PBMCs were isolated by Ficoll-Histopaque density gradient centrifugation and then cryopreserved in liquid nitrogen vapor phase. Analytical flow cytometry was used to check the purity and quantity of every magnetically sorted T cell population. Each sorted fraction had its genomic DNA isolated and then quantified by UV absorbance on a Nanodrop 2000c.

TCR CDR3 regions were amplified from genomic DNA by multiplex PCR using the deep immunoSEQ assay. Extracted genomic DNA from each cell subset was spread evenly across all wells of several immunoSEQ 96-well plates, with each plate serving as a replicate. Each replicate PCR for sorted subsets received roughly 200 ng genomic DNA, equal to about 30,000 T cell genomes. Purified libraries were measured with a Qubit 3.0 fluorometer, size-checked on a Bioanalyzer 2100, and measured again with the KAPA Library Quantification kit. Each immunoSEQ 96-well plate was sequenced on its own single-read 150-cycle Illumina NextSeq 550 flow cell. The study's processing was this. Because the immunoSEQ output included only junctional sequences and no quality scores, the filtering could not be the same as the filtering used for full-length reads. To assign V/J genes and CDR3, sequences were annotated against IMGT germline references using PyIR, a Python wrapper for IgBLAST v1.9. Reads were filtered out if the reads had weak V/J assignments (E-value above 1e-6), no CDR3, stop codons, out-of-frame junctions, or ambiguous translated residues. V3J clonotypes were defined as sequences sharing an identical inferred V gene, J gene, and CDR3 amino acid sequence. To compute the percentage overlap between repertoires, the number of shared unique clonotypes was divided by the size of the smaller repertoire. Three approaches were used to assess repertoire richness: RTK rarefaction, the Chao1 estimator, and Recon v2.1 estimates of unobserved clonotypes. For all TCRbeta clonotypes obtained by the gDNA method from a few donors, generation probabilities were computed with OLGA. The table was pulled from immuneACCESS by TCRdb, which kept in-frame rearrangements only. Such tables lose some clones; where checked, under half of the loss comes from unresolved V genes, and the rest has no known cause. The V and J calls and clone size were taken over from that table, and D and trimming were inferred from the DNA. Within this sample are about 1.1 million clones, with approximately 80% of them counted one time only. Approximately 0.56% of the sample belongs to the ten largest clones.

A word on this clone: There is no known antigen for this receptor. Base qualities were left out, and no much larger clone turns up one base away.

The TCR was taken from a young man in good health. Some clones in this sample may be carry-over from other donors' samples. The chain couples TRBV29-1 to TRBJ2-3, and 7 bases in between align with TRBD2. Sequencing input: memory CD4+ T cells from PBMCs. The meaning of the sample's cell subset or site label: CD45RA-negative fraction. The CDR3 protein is CSVAGGRESTDTQYF. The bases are TGCAGCGTTGCCGGCGGGCGGGAGAGCACAGATACGCAGTATTTT.